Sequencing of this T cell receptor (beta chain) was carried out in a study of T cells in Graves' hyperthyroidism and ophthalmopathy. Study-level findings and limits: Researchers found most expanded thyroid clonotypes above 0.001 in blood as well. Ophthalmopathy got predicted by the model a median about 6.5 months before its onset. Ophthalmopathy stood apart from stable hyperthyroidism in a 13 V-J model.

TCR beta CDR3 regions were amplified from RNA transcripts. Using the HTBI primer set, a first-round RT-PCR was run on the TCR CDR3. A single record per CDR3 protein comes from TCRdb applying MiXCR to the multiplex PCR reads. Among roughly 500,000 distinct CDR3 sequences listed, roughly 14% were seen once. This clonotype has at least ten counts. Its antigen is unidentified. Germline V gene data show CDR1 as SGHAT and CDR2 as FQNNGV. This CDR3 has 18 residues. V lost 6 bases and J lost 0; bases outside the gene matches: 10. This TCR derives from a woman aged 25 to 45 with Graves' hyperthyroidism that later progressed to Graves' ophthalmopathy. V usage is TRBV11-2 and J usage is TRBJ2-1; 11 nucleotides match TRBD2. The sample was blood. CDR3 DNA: TGTGCCAGCAGTTCCCCGACTAGCGGGGATTCCTCCTACAATGAGCAGTTCTTC. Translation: CASSSPTSGDSSYNEQFF.